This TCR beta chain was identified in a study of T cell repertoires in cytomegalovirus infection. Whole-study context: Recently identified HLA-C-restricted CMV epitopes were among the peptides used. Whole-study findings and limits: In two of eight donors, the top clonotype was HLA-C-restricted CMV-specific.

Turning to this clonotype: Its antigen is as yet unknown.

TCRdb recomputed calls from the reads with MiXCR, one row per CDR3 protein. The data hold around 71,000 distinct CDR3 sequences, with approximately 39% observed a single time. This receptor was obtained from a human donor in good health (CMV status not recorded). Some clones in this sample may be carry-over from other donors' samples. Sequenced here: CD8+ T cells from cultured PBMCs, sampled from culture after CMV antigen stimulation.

The CDR3 nucleotides are TGCGCCAGCAGCCACTCACCCCCGGGGGGTAGTGAGCAGTACTTC. Encoded protein: CASSHSPPGGSEQYF. This chain connects TRBV4-1 to TRBJ2-7, with 7 nucleotides matching TRBD2. Germline V gene sequence: CDR1 MGHRA, CDR2 YSYEKL. V lost 3 bases to trimming and J lost 7 bases; unmatched junction nucleotides: 12. This CDR3 comprises 15 residues.